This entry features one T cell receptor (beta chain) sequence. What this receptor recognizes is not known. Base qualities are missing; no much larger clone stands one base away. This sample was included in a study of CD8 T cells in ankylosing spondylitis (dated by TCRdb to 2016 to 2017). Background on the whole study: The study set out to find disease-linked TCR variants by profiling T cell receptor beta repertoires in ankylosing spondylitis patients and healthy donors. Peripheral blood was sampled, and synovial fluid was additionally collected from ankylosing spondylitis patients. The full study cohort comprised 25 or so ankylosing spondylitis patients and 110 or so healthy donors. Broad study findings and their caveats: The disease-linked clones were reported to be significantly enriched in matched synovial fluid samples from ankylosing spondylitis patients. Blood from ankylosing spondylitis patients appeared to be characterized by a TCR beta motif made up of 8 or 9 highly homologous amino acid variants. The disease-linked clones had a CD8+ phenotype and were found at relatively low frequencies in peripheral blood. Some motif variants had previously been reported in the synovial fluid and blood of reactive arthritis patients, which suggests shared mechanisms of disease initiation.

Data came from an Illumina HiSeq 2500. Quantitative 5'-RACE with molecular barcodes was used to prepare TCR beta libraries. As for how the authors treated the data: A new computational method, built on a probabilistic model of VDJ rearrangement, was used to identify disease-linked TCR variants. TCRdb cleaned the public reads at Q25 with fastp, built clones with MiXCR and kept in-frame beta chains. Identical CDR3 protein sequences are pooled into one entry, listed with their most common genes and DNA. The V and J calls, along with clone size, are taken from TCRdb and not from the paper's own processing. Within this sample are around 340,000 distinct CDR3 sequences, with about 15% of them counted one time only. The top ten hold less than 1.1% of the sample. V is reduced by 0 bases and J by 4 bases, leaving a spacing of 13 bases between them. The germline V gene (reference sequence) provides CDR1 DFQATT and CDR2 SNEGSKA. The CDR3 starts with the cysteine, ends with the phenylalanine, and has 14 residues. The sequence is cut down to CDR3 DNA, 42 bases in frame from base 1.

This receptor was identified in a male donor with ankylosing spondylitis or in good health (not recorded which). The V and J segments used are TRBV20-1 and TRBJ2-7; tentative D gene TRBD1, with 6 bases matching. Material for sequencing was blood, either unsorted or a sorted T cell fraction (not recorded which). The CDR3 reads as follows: CSARDLRTAYEQYF. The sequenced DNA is TGCAGTGCTAGAGATTTGAGGACAGCTTACGAGCAGTACTTC.